A few counts support the clone carrying this T cell receptor (beta chain). Its antigen remains unknown. This sample was taken from a study of blood T cells in healthy people across ages. Study-level findings and limits: The long-lived group displayed more naive CD4+ cells, plus higher diversity, than the aged donors did. Age advanced and TCR beta diversity per million T cells fell, roughly linearly. Unsorted PBMC input precluded a conclusive naive versus antigen-experienced comparison.

For the second PCR, which ran for about 7 to 11 cycles, a sample-barcoded 5' primer and a J-beta primer mix were used. From each sample, at least 2.5 million paired-end reads containing CDR3 were obtained. TCRdb fed the 5' RACE reads into MiXCR, producing one record per CDR3 protein. The sample has more than 650,000 distinct CDR3 sequences; 22% are singletons. Trimming cost V 8 bases and J 8 bases, with 13 bases left between them. This CDR3 comprises 12 residues. CDR1 is SEHNR and CDR2 is FQNEAQ in the germline V gene (reference sequence). Sequencing was done on a sample of blood. The source of this sequence is a man aged 70-80 years in good health. This sequence joins TRBV7-9 and TRBJ2-1; D may be TRBD2 (5 bases). CDR3 protein: CASAMARDEQFF. DNA for the CDR3: TGTGCCAGCGCGATGGCGAGGGATGAGCAGTTCTTC.